Following are 4 T cell receptor beta chains from one sample sequenced in a study of T-cell memory formation after mild COVID-19 (dated by TCRdb to the early 2020s). The library was generated by 5' RACE. Instrument used: Illumina NovaSeq 6000. The raw public data were reprocessed by TCRdb itself: fastp quality trimming at Q25, MiXCR clonotype calling, in-frame beta chains only. Identical CDR3 proteins give one entry, which carries the most common genes and DNA. The sample has some 150,000 distinct CDR3 sequences on record, 15% to 20% of them singletons. The top ten clonotypes cover approximately 2% of the sample. The specimen sequenced was PBMCs or a T cell subset sorted from them (not recorded which). The origin of the receptors is an adult woman who had mild COVID-19 (a few samples of this study predate the infection). The sample titles of this study are shuffled in the database, so cell type and time point are left out; the donor was told from shared clones.

This clonotype was counted at least ten times. The chain employs TRBV5-1 and TRBJ2-5; D is unclear. The CDR3 covers 14 residues. V was pared by 4 bases and J by 2 bases, with 12 bases between. Germline CDR1 reads SGHRS; CDR2 reads YFSETQ. Written as DNA, the CDR3 is TGCGCCAGCAGCCTATCGGACCTTCAAGAGACCCAGTACTTC. This codes for CASSLSDLQETQYF. The variable domain in full, with the rest retrieved from reference TRBV5-1 and TRBJ2-5, is KAGVTQTPRYLIKTRGQQVTLSCSPISGHRSVSWYQQTPGQGLQFLFEYFSETQRNKGNFPGRFSGRQFSNSRSEMNVSTLELGDSALYLCASSLSDLQETQYFGPGTRLLVL.

This clonotype was recorded a few times. This chain links TRBV12-3 or TRBV12-4 with TRBJ1-6, with D uncertain. The V gene lost 4 bases and the J gene lost 8 bases, with 6 bases spanning the gap. This CDR3 contains 12 residues. The CDR3 region is CASSSSHSPLHF. The CDR3 nucleotides are TGTGCCAGCAGTTCCAGCCATTCACCCCTCCACTTT.

The chain has TRBV29-1 and TRBJ2-2; D is unresolved. V was cut by 4 bases and J by 1 base, with 7 bases left in between. This CDR3 has 13 residues. In germline, CDR1 is SQVTM, CDR2 ANQGSEA. CDR3 protein: CSVGSENTGELFF. Here the CDR3 DNA reads TGCAGCGTTGGGTCTGAGAACACCGGGGAGCTGTTTTTT.

The chain uses TRBV4-3 and TRBJ2-2; no reliable D call. Deletions cut 2 bases from V and 4 bases from J, with 11 bases between. CDR3 size: 15 residues. Germline V gene data show CDR1 as LGHNA and CDR2 as YSLEER. CDR3 nucleotide sequence: TGCGCCAGCAGCCAATCAGGTAGCCTCACCGGGGAGCTGTTTTTT. Translation gives CASSQSGSLTGELFF.